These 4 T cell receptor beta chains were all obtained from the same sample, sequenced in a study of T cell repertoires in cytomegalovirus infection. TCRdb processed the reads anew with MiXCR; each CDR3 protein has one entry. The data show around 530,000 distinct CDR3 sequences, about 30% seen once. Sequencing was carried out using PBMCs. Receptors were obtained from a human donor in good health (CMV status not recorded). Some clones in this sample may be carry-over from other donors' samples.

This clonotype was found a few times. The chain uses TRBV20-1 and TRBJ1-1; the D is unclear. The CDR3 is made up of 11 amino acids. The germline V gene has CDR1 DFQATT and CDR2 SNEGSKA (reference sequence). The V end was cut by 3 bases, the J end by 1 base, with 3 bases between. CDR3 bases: TGCAGTGCTAGCGGGAACACTGAAGCTTTCTTT. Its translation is CSASGNTEAFF.

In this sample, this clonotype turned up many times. DNA of the CDR3: TGTGCCAGCAGCCGGATGTATTGGACAGGGGTTTCCAGCTCCTACAATGAGCAGTTCTTC. Protein product: CASSRMYWTGVSSSYNEQFF. The chain combines TRBV7-8 with TRBJ2-1, with 9 bases lining up with TRBD1. CDR1 and CDR2 (germline): SGHVS, FQNEAQ. V lost 5 bases, J lost 0 bases, and 17 bases stayed unmatched. The CDR3 has 20 amino acids.

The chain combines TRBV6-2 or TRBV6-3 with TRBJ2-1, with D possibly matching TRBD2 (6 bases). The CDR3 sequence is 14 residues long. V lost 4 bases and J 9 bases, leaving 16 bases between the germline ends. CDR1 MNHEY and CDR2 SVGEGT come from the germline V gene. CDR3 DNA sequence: TGTGCCAGCAGTTCCCGAAGAGGAGCGGGTGAGCAGTTCTTC. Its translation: CASSSRRGAGEQFF.

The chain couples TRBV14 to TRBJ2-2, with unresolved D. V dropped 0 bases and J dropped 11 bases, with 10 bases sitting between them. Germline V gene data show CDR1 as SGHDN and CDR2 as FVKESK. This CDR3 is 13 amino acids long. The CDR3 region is CASSQDMMGELFF. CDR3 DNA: TGTGCCAGCAGCCAAGATATGATGGGAGAGCTGTTTTTT. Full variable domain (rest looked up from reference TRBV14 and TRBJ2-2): EAGVTQFPSHSVIEKGQTVTLRCDPISGHDNLYWYRRVMGKEIKFLLHFVKESKQDESGMPNNRFLAERTGGTYSTLKVQPAELEDSGVYFCASSQDMMGELFFGEGSRLTVL.